These 29 T cell receptor beta chains originate from one sample sequenced in a study of blood T cell repertoires in COVID-19. TCRdb's copy holds only in-frame clones and misses some; the assay was immunoSEQ multiplex PCR. This sample has over 200,000 clones, with less than 90% found just once. Sequenced sample: peripheral blood. The receptors were gathered from a man aged 35-49 years with active or convalescent COVID-19.

The rearrangement links TRBV6-5 to TRBJ2-7, with 11 nucleotides matching TRBD1. V was clipped by 6 bases and J by 4 bases; unmatched bases: 8. Germline values: CDR1 MNHEY, CDR2 SVGAGI. The CDR3 totals 15 residues. DNA of the CDR3: TGTGCCAGCAGCCTAGGACAGGGGGCGTCTTACGAGCAGTACTTC. Protein sequence: CASSLGQGASYEQYF.

This CDR3 is CASSGDFNEQYF. The DNA for the CDR3 is TGTGCCAGCAGCGGGGACTTCAACGAGCAGTACTTC. V usage is TRBV9 and J usage is TRBJ2-7, with TRBD2 as a possible D gene (6 bases). Germline CDR1 SGDLS, CDR2 YYNGEE. The CDR3 has 12 amino acids. V lost 3 bases to trimming and J lost 5 bases, with 9 bases between them.

The chain joins TRBV3-1 (or the pseudogene TRBV3-2) to TRBJ2-7; 11 bases are shared with TRBD2. J lost 5 bases, V lost 4 bases, and 13 bases had no gene match. CDR3 length: 17 amino acids. Germline CDR1 LGHDT, CDR2 YNNKEL (reference sequence). As DNA, the CDR3 is TGTGCCAGCAGCCCACCCACTAGCGGGAGCCGGGTGGACGAGCAGTACTTC. Protein product: CASSPPTSGSRVDEQYF.

V and J are TRBV2 and TRBJ1-2, with D possibly matching TRBD1 (5 bases). V was pared by 0 bases and J by 4 bases, with 15 bases between. This CDR3 contains 16 residues. Per the germline V gene, CDR1 is SNHLY and CDR2 is FYNNEI. The CDR3 protein is CASSEALPGFVYGYTF. CDR3 nucleotide sequence: TGTGCCAGCAGTGAAGCGCTTCCAGGGTTCGTCTATGGCTACACCTTC.

The J gene is TRBJ1-2, the V gene TRBV18; D unresolved. Looked up from germline, CDR1 is KGHSH and CDR2 is LQKENI. The CDR3 contains 16 residues. The V gene lost 2 bases and the J gene lost 4 bases, with 17 bases spanning the gap. CDR3 in amino acids: CASSPYSEGSSYGYTF. CDR3 nucleotides: TGTGCCAGCTCACCATACTCAGAGGGATCGAGCTATGGCTACACCTTC.

This clone appeared a single time. This rearrangement joins TRBV11-2 to TRBJ1-5, with D perhaps matching TRBD1 (5 bases). V lost 1 base to trimming and J lost 1 base, with 8 bases between them. The CDR3 is made up of 15 amino acids. Germline lookup yields CDR1 SGHAT and CDR2 FQNNGV. CDR3 DNA sequence: TGTGCCAGCAGCTTAGGGGGGGGGAGCAATCAGCCCCAGCATTTT. This codes for CASSLGGGSNQPQHF.

A single count supports this clone. This chain links TRBV2 with TRBJ1-5; 7 nucleotides line up with TRBD1. Germline V CDR1 and CDR2: SNHLY, FYNNEI. The CDR3 has 16 amino acids. The J segment lost 9 bases and the V segment lost 3 bases, leaving 14 bases of the junction unmatched. This CDR3 is CASSDLRGGPYVPQHF. The DNA for the CDR3 is TGTGCCAGCAGTGATCTGCGAGGGGGCCCATATGTGCCCCAGCATTTT.

V gene TRBV28 combines with J gene TRBJ2-1; no clear D gene. The CDR3 is 13 residues long. The V end was cut by 3 bases, the J end by 4 bases, with 7 bases between. Germline CDR1 is MDHEN and CDR2 is SYDVKM. Here the CDR3 DNA reads TGTGCCAGCAGTTTCCAGGTGTACAATGAGCAGTTCTTC. Translating it yields CASSFQVYNEQFF.

The V gene is TRBV24-1, the J gene TRBJ2-3; 9 nucleotides match TRBD1. J lost 1 base, V lost 3 bases, and 7 bases had no gene match. The CDR3 length is 17 residues. CDR1 is KGHDR, CDR2 SFDVKD, per germline. The CDR3, as DNA: TGTGCCACCAGTGATCCCGGGACAGGGTACCGCACAGATACGCAGTATTTT. Encoded protein: CATSDPGTGYRTDTQYF.

V usage is TRBV5-5 and J usage is TRBJ1-1; 7 bases are shared with TRBD1. The CDR3 consists of 17 residues. The trim removed 0 bases at V and 2 bases at J, leaving 10 bases unmatched. Looked up from germline, CDR1 is SGHKS and CDR2 is YYEKEE (reference sequence). The CDR3 reads CASSLAGSRGLNTEAFF. For the CDR3, the DNA is TGTGCCAGCAGCTTGGCCGGTAGTAGGGGGCTTAACACTGAAGCTTTCTTT.

This sequence joins TRBV30 and TRBJ2-7; TRBD2 matches 14 bases. The CDR3 loop spans 15 amino acids. V lost 0 bases to trimming and J lost 5 bases; unmatched junction nucleotides: 3. The germline V gene has CDR1 GTSNPN and CDR2 SVGIG (reference sequence). This CDR3 is CAWSVTGLAGDEQYF. The DNA of the CDR3 is TGTGCCTGGAGTGTGACGGGACTAGCGGGAGACGAGCAGTACTTC.

The chain couples TRBV2 to TRBJ1-6, with TRBD1 as a possible D gene (6 bases). V gave up 10 bases and J gave up 0 bases, with 10 bases separating them. Per the germline V gene, CDR1 is SNHLY and CDR2 is FYNNEI. CDR3 length: 14 amino acids. In DNA form, the CDR3 reads TGTGCCACAGGGGCGAGCTCCTATAATTCACCCCTCCACTTT. It yields the protein CATGASSYNSPLHF.

The chain recombines TRBV11-2 with TRBJ1-6, with D perhaps matching TRBD1 (5 bases). Trimming took off 5 bases at V and 11 bases at J, with 19 bases between the two ends. Germline CDR1 reads SGHAT; CDR2 reads FQNNGV. The CDR3 has 15 residues. In DNA, the CDR3 is TGTGCCAGCAGCGCCGGGGGGTTTGGGATTCCACCCCTCCACTTT. It is translated as CASSAGGFGIPPLHF.

The genes are TRBV9 and TRBJ2-4, with 8 bases aligning to TRBD2. The CDR3 is 15 amino acids. The junction had 8 bases not matched to a gene; V was cut back by 3 bases and J by 6 bases. Germline V gene data show CDR1 as SGDLS and CDR2 as YYNGEE. CDR3 DNA: TGTGCCAGCAGCGACCCCGGGGGGGAGATAAACATTCAGTACTTC. This encodes CASSDPGGEINIQYF.

The chain recombines TRBV6-6 with TRBJ1-1; D gene uncertain. Per germline, CDR1 MNHNY and CDR2 SVGAGI (reference sequence). Trimming shortened V by 6 bases and J by 0 bases, and 8 bases separated the two germline ends. The CDR3 consists of 13 residues. Here the CDR3 reads CASRRTVNTEAFF. DNA for the CDR3: TGTGCCAGCAGACGAACAGTGAACACTGAAGCTTTCTTT.

As DNA, the CDR3 is TGTGCCAGCAGCTTGGACCCCACTAGCGGGAGCTTTCGCGAGCAGTACTTC. Translation: CASSLDPTSGSFREQYF. The V gene is TRBV11-2, the J gene TRBJ2-7, with 11 bases aligning to TRBD2. Losses at the gene ends were 3 bases for V and 6 bases for J; bases not matched to a gene: 13. This CDR3 region has 17 residues. Looked up from germline, CDR1 is SGHAT and CDR2 is FQNNGV.

The chain joins TRBV25-1 to TRBJ1-6; the match to TRBD1 covers 7 bases. V was pared by 7 bases and J by 6 bases, with 6 bases of the junction left unmatched. CDR3 length equals 14 residues. Looked up from germline, CDR1 is MGHDK and CDR2 is SYGVNS. The CDR3 loop is CASTNDRANSPLHF. The CDR3 DNA follows: TGTGCCAGCACCAACGACAGGGCTAATTCACCCCTCCACTTT.

The chain is built from TRBV29-1 and TRBJ2-7; D unclear. Germline V gene lookup returns CDR1 SQVTM and CDR2 ANQGSEA. V shed 2 bases and J shed 1 base, with 3 bases lying between them. The CDR3 covers 11 residues. The CDR3 here is CSVEQSYEQYF. CDR3 DNA: TGCAGCGTTGAACAGTCCTACGAGCAGTACTTC.

This chain joins TRBV25-1 and TRBJ1-3; possible D gene TRBD1, 5 bases. This CDR3 has 15 amino acids. Germline lookup yields CDR1 MGHDK and CDR2 SYGVNS. Trimming pared 4 bases from V and 0 bases from J, leaving 10 bases between. CDR3 nucleotide sequence: TGTGCCAGCAGTGGTCAGGGCACCTCTGGAAACACCATATATTTT. Translated, it gives CASSGQGTSGNTIYF.

The chain links TRBV19 to TRBJ2-1; 10 bases fit TRBD2. The CDR3 is 13 amino acids. From germline, CDR1 is LNHDA and CDR2 SQIVND (reference sequence). V lost 7 bases and J lost 7; bases outside the gene matches: 4. CDR3 coding DNA: TGTGCCAGTAACCGAGCGGGAGGGAATGAGCAGTTCTTC. Its protein is CASNRAGGNEQFF.

J is TRBJ2-7 and V is TRBV5-6; 10 bases are a match to TRBD1. Germline CDR1 reads SGHDT; CDR2 reads YYEEEE. The CDR3 is made up of 15 amino acids. The V and J ends lost 7 bases and 4 bases, in that order; junction bases with no gene match: 11. CDR3 region: CASVRDRGLTYEQYF. CDR3 nucleotide sequence: TGTGCCAGCGTCCGGGACAGGGGCCTAACTTACGAGCAGTACTTC.

The rearrangement links TRBV3-1 (or the pseudogene TRBV3-2) to TRBJ1-1; tentatively, D is TRBD1 (6 bases). Per the germline V gene, CDR1 is LGHDT and CDR2 is YNNKEL (reference sequence). The CDR3 sequence is 13 residues long. Trimming took off 8 bases at V and 6 bases at J, with 16 bases between the two ends. For the CDR3, the DNA is TGTGCCAGCTCCGGCACAGGGCCCTCTGAAGCTTTCTTT. This encodes CASSGTGPSEAFF.

The chain recombines TRBV25-1 with TRBJ1-2, with D perhaps matching TRBD1 (5 bases). Germline lookup yields CDR1 MGHDK and CDR2 SYGVNS. The ends were cut back, 0 bases at V and 7 bases at J, with 12 bases in the middle. This CDR3 is built from 14 residues. The CDR3 loop is CASSEYQGRSGYTF. The CDR3 DNA follows: TGTGCCAGCAGTGAATATCAGGGTCGGAGTGGCTACACCTTC.

The chain carries TRBV6-5 and TRBJ1-4; a weak D match, TRBD1 (5 bases). The germline V gene has CDR1 MNHEY and CDR2 SVGAGI. The CDR3 extends over 14 amino acids. V lost 6 bases to trimming and J lost 5 bases, with 13 bases between them. CDR3 loop: CASRAGLWNEKLFF. CDR3 DNA sequence: TGTGCCAGCAGGGCAGGGTTGTGGAATGAAAAACTGTTTTTT.

The gene calls are TRBV5-1 and TRBJ2-1; 9 bases align to TRBD1. The CDR3 has 14 residues. After removal of 6 bases from V and 6 bases from J, the junction contained 7 bases not matched to a gene. Germline assignment: CDR1 SGHRS and CDR2 YFSETQ. CDR3 coding DNA: TGCGCCAGCAACCCGGGACAGGGAGGCAATGAGCAGTTCTTC. Protein product: CASNPGQGGNEQFF.

This chain connects TRBV6-4 to TRBJ1-6; 9 bases are a match to TRBD1. Germline CDR1 reads MRHNA; CDR2 reads SNTAGT. CDR3 length equals 15 residues. With V trimmed by 0 bases and J by 9 bases, 3 bases remained unmatched. CDR3 residues: CASSDSNRGPSPLHF. The DNA of the CDR3 is TGTGCCAGCAGTGACTCGAACAGGGGGCCTTCACCCCTCCACTTT.

The V gene is TRBV28, the J gene TRBJ1-2; the match to TRBD1 covers 9 bases. The CDR3 has 16 amino acids. The germline gives CDR1 MDHEN, CDR2 SYDVKM. The trim removed 8 bases at V and 6 bases at J, leaving 16 bases unmatched. The CDR3: CASGLLGQGRLDGYTF. CDR3 nucleotides: TGTGCCAGCGGGCTACTGGGACAGGGACGTTTGGATGGCTACACCTTC.

This clone has a single count. This chain links TRBV11-2 with TRBJ2-4; 7 nucleotides line up with TRBD2. V shed 7 bases, J shed 5 bases, and the junction held 8 bases outside the gene matches. Germline lookup yields CDR1 SGHAT and CDR2 FQNNGV. This CDR3 comprises 14 residues. The CDR3 DNA is TGTGCCAGCACCGGTCTAGCGGTTCAAAACATTCAGTACTTC. Its translation: CASTGLAVQNIQYF.

The chain recombines TRBV30 with TRBJ1-2; D is uncertain. The CDR3 covers 14 residues. Germline CDR1 and CDR2: GTSNPN and SVGIG (reference sequence). Trimming removed 0 bases from V and 2 bases from J, with 10 bases in between. The DNA of the CDR3 is TGTGCCTGGAGTGTACCGGGAGAAAACTATGGCTACACCTTC. Translating it yields CAWSVPGENYGYTF.